Listed below are T cell receptor beta chains from one sample, sequenced in a study of blood T cell repertoires in COVID-19. Data came from immunoSEQ multiplex PCR; TCRdb stores just in-frame clones and leaves some out. The sample has about 530,000 clones, approximately 88% seen once. The sequenced material came from peripheral blood. The receptors stem from a woman in her 50s with COVID-19, enrolled during active disease. The CDR3 runs from the conserved cysteine through the conserved F or W. A D gene is named only where the DNA matches it firmly. A clone size is listed for some rows: how often the clone was seen (once, few, many), or a class if it is expanded.

J: TRBJ2-7
size: once
D: .
V: TRBV6-5
CDR3: CASSPLRDTTYEQYF
DNA: TGTGCCAGCAGTCCACTCCGGGACACAACCTACGAGCAGTACTTC

J: TRBJ1-2
size: .
D: .
V: TRBV28
CDR3: CASSLIGLTNYGYTF
DNA: TGTGCCAGCAGTTTGATCGGTTTAACTAACTATGGCTACACCTTC

J: TRBJ1-1
size: .
D: .
V: TRBV6-5
CDR3: CASRSRGDTEAFF
DNA: TGTGCCAGCAGGTCACGGGGGGACACTGAAGCTTTCTTT

J: TRBJ1-2
size: once
D: TRBD1
V: TRBV27
CDR3: CASSFGTGWGYTF
DNA: TGTGCCAGCAGTTTCGGGACAGGGTGGGGCTACACCTTC

J: TRBJ2-1
size: .
D: .
V: TRBV19
CDR3: CASSIPGDNEQFF
DNA: TGTGCCAGTAGTATTCCAGGGGACAATGAGCAGTTCTTC

J: TRBJ1-6
size: .
D: .
V: TRBV12-5
CDR3: CASGLGQGIYNSPLHF
DNA: TGTGCTAGTGGTTTGGGCCAGGGCATATATAATTCACCCCTCCACTTT

J: TRBJ1-2
size: .
D: TRBD1
V: TRBV15
CDR3: CATSRDPGTGSGYTF
DNA: TGTGCCACCAGCAGAGATCCCGGGACAGGGAGCGGCTACACCTTC

J: TRBJ2-2
size: .
D: .
V: TRBV10-3
CDR3: CAINFGRGTGELFF
DNA: TGTGCCATCAACTTTGGGCGAGGGACCGGGGAGCTGTTTTTT

J: TRBJ2-3
size: .
D: TRBD1
V: TRBV5-1
CDR3: CASSPGQGNTDTQYF
DNA: TGCGCCAGCAGCCCGGGACAGGGAAATACAGATACGCAGTATTTT

J: TRBJ1-2
size: few
D: TRBD1
V: TRBV6-5
CDR3: CASSGDRVEGYTF
DNA: TGTGCCAGCTCCGGTGACAGGGTGGAGGGCTACACCTTC

J: TRBJ1-2
size: .
D: TRBD1
V: TRBV25-1
CDR3: CASSEGDRAQGGYTF
DNA: TGTGCCAGCAGTGAGGGGGACAGGGCCCAGGGTGGCTACACCTTC

J: TRBJ2-1
size: .
D: .
V: TRBV2
CDR3: CASSPTRPPYNEQFF
DNA: TGTGCCAGCAGCCCCACGCGCCCTCCCTACAATGAGCAGTTCTTC

J: TRBJ1-1
size: .
D: .
V: TRBV5-1
CDR3: CASSLPPSQGTGAFF
DNA: TGCGCCAGCAGCCTACCTCCTTCCCAGGGAACGGGAGCTTTCTTT

J: TRBJ1-2
size: .
D: .
V: TRBV6-5
CDR3: CASSYLYGGGDGYTF
DNA: TGTGCCAGCAGTTACCTTTACGGGGGAGGTGATGGCTACACCTTC

J: TRBJ2-7
size: .
D: .
V: TRBV2
CDR3: CASSEERWEEQYF
DNA: TGTGCCAGCAGTGAGGAAAGGTGGGAGGAGCAGTACTTC

J: TRBJ2-1
size: .
D: TRBD2
V: TRBV6-5
CDR3: CASRLGGTSGGEQFF
DNA: TGTGCCAGCAGGCTAGGGGGCACTAGCGGGGGCGAGCAGTTCTTC

J: TRBJ1-4
size: .
D: .
V: TRBV6-6
CDR3: CASTPRASVTNEKLFF
DNA: TGTGCCAGCACCCCGCGGGCTTCGGTAACTAATGAAAAACTGTTTTTT

J: TRBJ1-1
size: .
D: .
V: TRBV14
CDR3: CASSRGNTEAFF
DNA: TGTGCCAGCAGCCGAGGGAACACTGAAGCTTTCTTT

J: TRBJ1-2
size: .
D: .
V: TRBV28
CDR3: CASSFPLRGYTF
DNA: TGTGCCAGCAGTTTCCCTCTCCGGGGCTACACCTTC

J: TRBJ2-3
size: .
D: TRBD1
V: TRBV5-1
CDR3: CASSLGGGFKDTQYF
DNA: TGCGCCAGCAGCTTGGGAGGGGGCTTTAAAGATACGCAGTATTTT

J: TRBJ2-3
size: .
D: .
V: TRBV7-6
CDR3: CASSSAAGRIAADTQYF
DNA: TGTGCCAGCAGCTCCGCGGCAGGGAGGATCGCTGCAGATACGCAGTATTTT

J: TRBJ1-2
size: .
D: .
V: TRBV15
CDR3: CATSRLGSGVNYGYTF
DNA: TGTGCCACCAGCAGATTAGGCTCGGGGGTGAACTATGGCTACACCTTC

J: TRBJ1-5
size: .
D: .
V: TRBV24-1
CDR3: CATSVAGNQPQHF
DNA: TGTGCCACCAGTGTTGCAGGCAATCAGCCCCAGCATTTT

J: TRBJ1-1
size: .
D: .
V: TRBV12-3/TRBV12-4
CDR3: CASSLFLPGEAFF
DNA: TGTGCCAGCAGTTTATTCCTCCCGGGAGAAGCTTTCTTT

J: TRBJ2-3
size: .
D: TRBD1
V: TRBV5-4
CDR3: CASIGTGAPDTQYF
DNA: TGTGCCAGCATCGGGACAGGGGCCCCGGATACGCAGTATTTT

J: TRBJ2-1
size: .
D: TRBD2
V: TRBV25-1
CDR3: CASSDPAGEVYNEQFF
DNA: TGTGCCAGCAGTGATCCAGCGGGGGAGGTCTACAATGAGCAGTTCTTC

J: TRBJ1-3
size: .
D: .
V: TRBV5-1
CDR3: CASSPEGYSGNTIYF
DNA: TGCGCCAGCAGCCCCGAGGGCTACTCTGGAAACACCATATATTTT

J: TRBJ2-3
size: once
D: .
V: TRBV4-1
CDR3: CASSPRTAYTDTQYF
DNA: TGCGCCAGCAGCCCTCGGACAGCGTACACAGATACGCAGTATTTT

J: TRBJ1-1
size: .
D: .
V: TRBV5-1
CDR3: CASSPHLGLNTEAFF
DNA: TGCGCCAGCAGCCCCCACCTGGGCTTGAACACTGAAGCTTTCTTT

J: TRBJ1-1
size: few
D: TRBD1
V: TRBV6-5
CDR3: CASSYWDRVSTEAFF
DNA: TGTGCCAGCAGTTACTGGGACAGGGTAAGCACTGAAGCTTTCTTT

J: TRBJ1-6
size: .
D: .
V: TRBV11-2
CDR3: CASSYVTGGFFSPLHF
DNA: TGTGCCAGCTCCTACGTTACGGGGGGCTTTTTTTCACCCCTCCACTTT

J: TRBJ2-3
size: .
D: .
V: TRBV12-3/TRBV12-4
CDR3: CASSSSSDTQYF
DNA: TGTGCCAGCAGTTCAAGCTCAGATACGCAGTATTTT

J: TRBJ1-1
size: once
D: .
V: TRBV2
CDR3: CASLGEGGPNTEAFF
DNA: TGTGCCAGCCTAGGCGAAGGGGGTCCGAACACTGAAGCTTTCTTT

J: TRBJ1-2
size: .
D: .
V: TRBV28
CDR3: CASSLSGSLPGGYTF
DNA: TGTGCCAGCAGTTTATCGGGCAGCCTCCCGGGGGGCTACACCTTC

J: TRBJ2-1
size: .
D: .
V: TRBV19
CDR3: CASSMRGGDNEQFF
DNA: TGTGCCAGTAGTATGAGGGGGGGGGACAATGAGCAGTTCTTC

J: TRBJ2-2
size: .
D: .
V: TRBV21-1
CDR3: CASSPSLAGNTGELFF
DNA: TGTGCCAGCAGCCCCAGCCTAGCGGGGAACACCGGGGAGCTGTTTTTT

J: TRBJ2-7
size: .
D: TRBD2
V: TRBV6-5
CDR3: CASSLPAGGREQYF
DNA: TGTGCCAGCAGTCTACCCGCGGGGGGCCGCGAGCAGTACTTC

J: TRBJ1-1
size: few
D: .
V: TRBV6-5
CDR3: CASTRGPNTEAFF
DNA: TGTGCCAGCACCAGAGGCCCGAACACTGAAGCTTTCTTT

J: TRBJ2-7
size: .
D: TRBD1
V: TRBV6-5
CDR3: CASSYGTGGYEQYF
DNA: TGTGCCAGCAGTTATGGGACAGGGGGTTACGAGCAGTACTTC

J: TRBJ1-2
size: .
D: .
V: TRBV20-1
CDR3: CSARDGSGYTF
DNA: TGCAGTGCTAGAGATGGCTCTGGCTACACCTTC

J: TRBJ2-2
size: .
D: TRBD1
V: TRBV10-1
CDR3: CASSVWDRGTGELFF
DNA: TGCGCCAGCAGTGTATGGGACAGGGGAACCGGGGAGCTGTTTTTT

J: TRBJ1-1
size: once
D: .
V: TRBV7-2
CDR3: CASSERRGANTEAFF
DNA: TGTGCCAGCAGCGAGAGGCGGGGGGCGAACACTGAAGCTTTCTTT

J: TRBJ2-7
size: .
D: TRBD1
V: TRBV20-1
CDR3: CSASIPPGTGTSSQYF
DNA: TGCAGTGCTAGTATCCCCCCCGGGACAGGGACCTCCTCGCAGTACTTC

J: TRBJ2-2
size: once
D: TRBD1
V: TRBV19
CDR3: CASSIGDRGAGELFF
DNA: TGTGCCAGTAGTATAGGGGACAGGGGTGCCGGGGAGCTGTTTTTT

J: TRBJ1-1
size: .
D: .
V: TRBV29-1
CDR3: CSVEGGGEAFF
DNA: TGCAGCGTTGAAGGGGGAGGGGAAGCTTTCTTT

J: TRBJ2-2
size: .
D: TRBD1
V: TRBV30
CDR3: CAWTRPDRGGELFF
DNA: TGTGCCTGGACCCGACCGGACAGGGGGGGGGAGCTGTTTTTT

J: TRBJ2-7
size: .
D: TRBD1
V: TRBV9
CDR3: CASSLTGTAPYEQYF
DNA: TGTGCCAGCAGCCTGACCGGGACAGCCCCCTACGAGCAGTACTTC

J: TRBJ2-3
size: .
D: TRBD1
V: TRBV24-1
CDR3: CATSDYGTGPSDTQYF
DNA: TGTGCCACCAGTGATTACGGGACAGGGCCTTCTGATACGCAGTATTTT

J: TRBJ1-5
size: once
D: .
V: TRBV30
CDR3: CAWSVRNRDQPQHF
DNA: TGTGCCTGGAGTGTACGGAACAGGGACCAGCCCCAGCATTTT

J: TRBJ1-5
size: .
D: .
V: TRBV19
CDR3: CATTGTSNQPQHF
DNA: TGTGCAACCACAGGGACGAGCAATCAGCCCCAGCATTTT

J: TRBJ1-1
size: .
D: .
V: TRBV5-1
CDR3: CASSLELLNTEAFF
DNA: TGCGCCAGCAGCTTGGAACTATTGAACACTGAAGCTTTCTTT

J: TRBJ2-2
size: .
D: .
V: TRBV7-7
CDR3: CASSLALGGGTGELFF
DNA: TGTGCCAGCAGCTTAGCGCTCGGAGGAGGGACCGGGGAGCTGTTTTTT

J: TRBJ1-2
size: .
D: TRBD1
V: TRBV6-5
CDR3: CASSLQGARGYTF
DNA: TGTGCCAGCAGCCTACAGGGGGCTCGAGGCTACACCTTC

J: TRBJ2-5
size: .
D: .
V: TRBV30
CDR3: CAWSGGRKETQYF
DNA: TGTGCCTGGAGTGGTGGGAGAAAAGAGACCCAGTACTTC

J: TRBJ1-6
size: .
D: .
V: TRBV6-6
CDR3: CASSLQGSPLHF
DNA: TGTGCCAGCAGTTTACAGGGTTCACCCCTCCACTTT